This entry describes one TCR beta chain. This clonotype was detected many times. No cognate antigen has been identified for it. The record has no base qualities; no much larger clone is one base away. This entry belongs to a study of regulatory T cells in long-lasting Graves disease (dated by TCRdb to the early 2020s). Broadly, across the study: Persistent Graves' disease was defined as persistently positive TSH receptor autoantibodies together with antithyroid drug treatment for over 5 years. Peripheral blood TCR sequencing and RNA sequencing compared persistent Graves' disease patients with newly diagnosed Graves' disease patients. The study took place in China and was registered as a clinical trial. A total of around 35 samples were covered by TCR sequencing, comprising around 13 persistent and around 20 newly diagnosed Graves' disease patients. In the clinical cohort, patients with persistent Graves' disease had used antithyroid drugs for an average of roughly ten years.

Study-wide conclusions, independent of this receptor: Compared with newly diagnosed patients, patients with persistent Graves' disease had lower TCR Shannon entropy and fewer highly expanded clones, which suggests clonal expansion. The authors acknowledged the small sample size as a limitation that may reduce accuracy. Patients with persistent disease shared more public clonotypes (over 2,500) than newly diagnosed patients did (approximately 1,000). Peripheral blood alone was examined, since thyroid tissue, which constituted the primary lesion, could not be accessed. Only the TCR beta chain was sequenced and analyzed. Persistent disease showed preferential use of TRBV28, TRBJ1-2 and TRBJ2-5, whereas newly diagnosed disease favored TRBV20-1 and TRBJ2-1.

The sample's time point label is to be understood as: persistent/refractory GD, antithyroid drugs over 5 years with positive TRAb. For both TCR sequencing and RNA sequencing, RNA was extracted from PBMCs using TRIzol. The diagnosis of Graves' disease was made according to American Thyroid Association guidelines. Patients were recruited from an endocrinology department in Xi'an, China. Each patient gave roughly 8.4 milliliters of peripheral blood, collected in an EDTA anticoagulant tube. PBMCs were isolated by Ficoll Paque Plus density gradient separation without further T cell sorting. An Agilent 2100 Bioanalyzer and agarose gel were used to assess RNA quality, and a NanoDrop 2000 was used to measure RNA concentration. The germline V gene sets CDR1 to SNHLY and CDR2 to FYNNEI. V and J lose 8 bases and 0 bases, and a span of 8 bases separates them. The CDR3 runs 13 amino acids, cysteine and phenylalanine included. The entry retains the CDR3 DNA only, 39 bases that are in frame from base 1.

Libraries were made using multiplex PCR. The listed sequencing device is Illumina HiSeq 4000. CDR3 regions were amplified by Arm-PCR with iRepertoire HTBI primers to construct TCR beta libraries. Before sequencing, the PCR products underwent gel purification. The study's processing was this. Gene usage analysis of CDR3 amino acid clonotypes relied on the 55 to 80 TRBV and 13 to 15 TRBJ segments identified across samples. COPE and FqMerger were used to merge the filtered high-quality paired reads into contigs. BLAST was used to align contigs to the IMGT TRBV, TRBD and TRBJ reference genes, and CDR3 was defined following IMGT. Clonotypes above 0.1% frequency were classified as highly expanded clones. Shannon entropy was used to measure repertoire diversity, and the Gini coefficient was used to measure V-J evenness. A clonotype found in more than one individual was treated as public. TCRdb ran its own pipeline on the public reads, namely fastp trimming at Q25 and MiXCR clone calling, and kept in-frame beta chains. Under each unique CDR3 protein, matching rows form one entry showing the most common genes and DNA. The V and J calls were not made by the authors but by TCRdb's processing. For this sample there are 400,000 or so distinct CDR3 sequences; less than 25% appear just once. The top ten clones comprise around 21% of the sample.

The receptor chain draws on TRBV2 and TRBJ1-5, with the D gene call left open. The specimen comprised peripheral blood mononuclear cells (PBMCs), sampled when the disease was refractory, from a patient treated with antithyroid drugs. This TCR was sampled from a female donor with Graves disease. The CDR3 protein: CASGPYSNQPQHF. The DNA sequence follows: TGTGCCAGCGGACCTTATAGCAATCAGCCCCAGCATTTT. The full variable domain, completed from the reference TRBV2 and TRBJ1-5 proteins outside the CDR3, reads EPEVTQTPSHQVTQMGQEVILRCVPISNHLYFYWYRQILGQKVEFLVSFYNNEISEKSEIFDDQFSVERPDGSNFTLKIRSTKLEDSAMYFCASGPYSNQPQHFGDGTRLSIL.